These 10 T cell receptor beta chains came from one sample sequenced in a study of blood T cell repertoires in COVID-19. Here immunoSEQ multiplex PCR was the method, and the copy in TCRdb shows in-frame clones only, minus some. Of 170,000 or so clones in the sample, over 70% were seen once. Sequenced: peripheral blood. Every receptor here comes from a woman aged 55-70 years with acute or convalescent COVID-19.

V is TRBV19 and J is TRBJ1-2; 8 bases line up with TRBD1. In germline, CDR1 is LNHDA, CDR2 SQIVND (reference sequence). The CDR3 is 15 residues long. V lost 3 bases to trimming and J lost 8 bases; unmatched junction nucleotides: 11. As DNA, the CDR3 is TGTGCCAGTAGTATCCCTCAGGGGGCACGGGAAGGCTACACCTTC. Translation: CASSIPQGAREGYTF. Filled out from reference TRBV19 and TRBJ1-2, the complete variable domain reads DGGITQSPKYLFRKEGQNVTLSCEQNLNHDAMYWYRQDPGQGLRLIYYSQIVNDFQKGDIAEGYSVSREKKESFPLTVTSAQKNPTAFYLCASSIPQGAREGYTFGSGTRLTVV.

This chain connects TRBV3-1 (or the pseudogene TRBV3-2) to TRBJ1-1; a possible D gene is TRBD1 (6 bases). CDR3 length: 15 residues. Trimming left V 6 bases short and J 0 bases short, with 14 bases between. Germline V lookup: CDR1 LGHDT, CDR2 YNNKEL (reference sequence). The CDR3 DNA is TGTGCCAGCAGGTCGGACAGACTTATGAACACTGAAGCTTTCTTT. Residues: CASRSDRLMNTEAFF.

The rearrangement links TRBV6-2 or TRBV6-3 to TRBJ1-5; 7 nucleotides agree with TRBD1. Germline CDR1 is MNHEY and CDR2 is SVGEGT. This CDR3 is 16 amino acids long. V shed 5 bases and J 0 bases; nucleotides not matched to a gene: 7. This CDR3 is CASSPSGGYSNQPQHF. CDR3 nucleotide sequence: TGTGCCAGCAGTCCGTCAGGGGGTTATAGCAATCAGCCCCAGCATTTT.

The CDR3 sequence is CASRLKPAANEKLFF. CDR3 bases: TGTGCCAGTCGGCTAAAACCGGCGGCTAATGAAAAACTGTTTTTT. The chain has TRBV19 and TRBJ1-4; D not certain. V was shortened by 8 bases and J by 3 bases, with 16 bases between the two germline ends. This CDR3 contains 15 residues. Germline values: CDR1 LNHDA, CDR2 SQIVND (reference sequence).

The rearrangement links TRBV6-2 or TRBV6-3 to TRBJ2-1; 12 bases fit TRBD2. The CDR3 length is 16 residues. J gave up 1 base and V 6 bases, and 4 bases lay outside the gene matches. Germline CDR1 reads MNHEY; CDR2 reads SVGEGT. The CDR3 coding sequence is TGTGCCAGCAGCCTAGCGGGGGGGCCGTCCTACAATGAGCAGTTCTTC. It encodes CASSLAGGPSYNEQFF.

This CDR3 is CASRRGPGYEQYF. DNA for the CDR3: TGTGCCAGCCGGCGAGGCCCGGGTTACGAGCAGTACTTC. This chain connects TRBV19 to TRBJ2-7; no firm D call. Trimming cost V 9 bases and J 4 bases, with 16 bases left between them. The germline gives CDR1 LNHDA, CDR2 SQIVND (reference sequence). This CDR3 region has 13 residues. Together with reference TRBV19 and TRBJ2-7, the CDR3 gives the full variable domain: DGGITQSPKYLFRKEGQNVTLSCEQNLNHDAMYWYRQDPGQGLRLIYYSQIVNDFQKGDIAEGYSVSREKKESFPLTVTSAQKNPTAFYLCASRRGPGYEQYFGPGTRLTVT.

The CDR3 here is CASSYTGNTGELFF. CDR3 DNA: TGTGCCAGCAGTTATACAGGGAACACCGGGGAGCTGTTTTTT. This chain connects TRBV6-6 to TRBJ2-2; D perhaps matches TRBD1 (5 bases). The CDR3 extends over 14 amino acids. Trimming removed 3 bases at V and 1 base at J, with 6 bases between. The germline CDR1 and CDR2 sequences are MNHNY and SVGAGI (reference sequence).

The rearrangement joins TRBV4-3 to TRBJ1-4; 9 bases map to TRBD1. The CDR3 covers 16 residues. Trimming at V came to 1 base and at J to 7 bases, leaving 7 bases not matched to a gene. The germline gives CDR1 LGHNA, CDR2 YSLEER. In nucleotides, the CDR3 is TGCGCCAGCAGCCAAGCCGGACAGGGGCTAGGTGAAAAACTGTTTTTT. Translating it yields CASSQAGQGLGEKLFF.

The V gene is TRBV27, the J gene TRBJ1-1, with 7 bases matching TRBD1. Germline CDR1 reads MNHEY; CDR2 reads SMNVEV (reference sequence). The V segment lost 3 bases and the J segment 5 bases; nucleotides outside the gene matches: 6. There are 14 residues in the CDR3. This CDR3 is CASSFLGTATEAFF. In DNA form, the CDR3 reads TGTGCCAGCAGTTTCCTGGGGACAGCAACTGAAGCTTTCTTT.

This clone has a single count. The chain is built from TRBV21-1 and TRBJ1-2; the D segment call TRBD1 is taken from the table without a DNA check. TRBV21-1 is a documented pseudogene. CDR3 size: 16 residues. The CDR3 protein is CASRLPSDRRKPGYTF. Here the CDR3 DNA reads TGTGCCAGCAGACTCCCGTCGGACAGACGAAAACCCGGCTACACCTTC.